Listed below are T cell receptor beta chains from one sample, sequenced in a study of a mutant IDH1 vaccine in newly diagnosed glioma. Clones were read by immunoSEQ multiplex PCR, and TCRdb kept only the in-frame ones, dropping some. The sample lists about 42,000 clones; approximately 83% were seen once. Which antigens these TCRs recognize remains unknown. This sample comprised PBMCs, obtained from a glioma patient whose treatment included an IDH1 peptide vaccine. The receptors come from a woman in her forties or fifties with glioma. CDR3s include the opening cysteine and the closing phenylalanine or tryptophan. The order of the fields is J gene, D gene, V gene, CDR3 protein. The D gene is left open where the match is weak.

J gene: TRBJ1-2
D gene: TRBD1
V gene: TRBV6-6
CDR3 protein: CASSTTGGVGGYTF

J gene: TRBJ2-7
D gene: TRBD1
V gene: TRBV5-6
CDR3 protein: CASSPHAGTGEGEQYF

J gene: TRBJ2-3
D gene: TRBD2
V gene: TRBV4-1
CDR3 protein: CASGLIAGGYSEADTQYF

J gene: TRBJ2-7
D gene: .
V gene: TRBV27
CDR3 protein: CASSFSLGSVVHEQYF

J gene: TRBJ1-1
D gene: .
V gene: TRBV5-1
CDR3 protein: CASSLLLQVRSEAFF

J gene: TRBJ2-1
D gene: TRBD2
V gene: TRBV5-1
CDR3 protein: CASSPFPLAGAYLNEQFF

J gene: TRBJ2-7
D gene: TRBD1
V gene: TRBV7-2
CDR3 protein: CASSRPGQALGF

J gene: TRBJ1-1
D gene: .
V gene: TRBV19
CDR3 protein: CASSTGGNTEAFF

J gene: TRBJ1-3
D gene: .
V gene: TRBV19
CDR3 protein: CASSWDTNRGNTIYF

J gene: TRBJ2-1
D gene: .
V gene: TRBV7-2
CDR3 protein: CASIPGAKYNEQFF

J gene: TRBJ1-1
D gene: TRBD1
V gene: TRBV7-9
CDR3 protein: CASSSRQGARNTEAFF

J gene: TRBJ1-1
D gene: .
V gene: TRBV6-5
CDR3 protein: CASRRGMDEAFF

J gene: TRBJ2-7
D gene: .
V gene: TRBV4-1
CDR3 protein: CASSQDENSIPNEQYF

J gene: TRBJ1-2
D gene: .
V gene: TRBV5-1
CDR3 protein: CASSLDTHGYTF

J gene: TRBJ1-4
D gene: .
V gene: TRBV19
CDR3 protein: CASSETTTNEKLFF

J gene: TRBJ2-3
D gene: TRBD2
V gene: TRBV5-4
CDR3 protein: CASSLAGASTDTQYF

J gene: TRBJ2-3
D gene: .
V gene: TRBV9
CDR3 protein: CASSAGDTQYF

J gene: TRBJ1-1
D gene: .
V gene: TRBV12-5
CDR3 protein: CASGLVFGYREGEAFF

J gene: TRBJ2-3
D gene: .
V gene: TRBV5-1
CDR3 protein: CASSRDHATDTQYF

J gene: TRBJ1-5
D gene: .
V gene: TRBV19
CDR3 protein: CASSIRGGSNQPQHF

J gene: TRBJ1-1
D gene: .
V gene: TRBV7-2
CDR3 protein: CASSLQGGTEAFF

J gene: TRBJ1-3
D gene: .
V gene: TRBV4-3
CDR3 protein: CASSQDRTGAGNTIYF

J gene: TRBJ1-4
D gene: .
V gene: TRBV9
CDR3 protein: CASSTTPGHLGNEKLFF

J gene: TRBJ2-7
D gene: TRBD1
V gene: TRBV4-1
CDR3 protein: CASSQRMPGQGSNEQYF

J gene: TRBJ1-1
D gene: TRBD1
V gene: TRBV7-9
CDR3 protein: CASSSPGGTEAFF